This TCR beta chain was obtained from a study of cytomegalovirus exposure and HLA in healthy donors. Primers: 60 Vbeta forward and 13 Jbeta reverse. The method was immunoSEQ multiplex PCR; TCRdb's version includes in-frame clones alone and lacks a portion of them. The table shows about 120,000 clones, with 60% to 85% occurring only once. This CDR3 is 15 amino acids long. V was clipped by 4 bases and J by 1 base; unmatched bases: 7. Germline V gene sequence: CDR1 SGHRS, CDR2 YFSETQ. Sequencing used PBMCs. The receptor was isolated from a woman between 35 and 50 years old in good health and CMV-seropositive. V is TRBV5-1 and J is TRBJ2-7, with TRBD1 matching over 8 bases. The CDR3 loop reads CASSLDRALSYEQYF. CDR3 nucleotides: TGCGCCAGCAGCCTGGACAGGGCATTATCCTACGAGCAGTACTTC.